The rows below give T cell receptor beta chains drawn from one sample of a study of glioma-infiltrating T cells. MiXCR was run by TCRdb on the multiplex PCR reads, yielding one entry per CDR3 protein. The sample lists more than 300,000 distinct CDR3 sequences; more than 35% were seen once. Sequenced input: glioma tissue, nonneoplastic brain tissue, or PBMCs (not recorded which). These receptors were taken from a human donor with low-grade glioma or glioblastoma, undergoing nonglioma brain surgery, or in good health (not recorded which). Each CDR3 is given with its conserved first and last residue. The D gene is left open where the match is weak. A row's size may be missing; if present it is once, few, many or a size class.

-	TRBV20-1	TRBJ1-1	-	TGCAATGCTAGAGATGCCGGGGGGGCGAACACTGGAGCTTTCTTT	CNARDAGGANTGAFF
-	TRBV10-3	TRBJ1-2	-	TGTGCCATCAGTGATGGGGGGTATGGCTACACCTTC	CAISDGGYGYTF
many	TRBV27	TRBJ1-5	-	TGTGCCAGCAGCCCCCGGGACAGCAATCAGCCCCAGCATTTT	CASSPRDSNQPQHF
-	TRBV20-1	TRBJ2-7	-	TGCAGTGCGCCCGGACCGGGACACATTACCTACTATCAGTACTTC	CSAPGPGHITYYQYF
-	TRBV19	TRBJ2-1	TRBD2	TGTGCCAGTAGTATGGAGGGGCGGGAGGGTTACAATGAGCAGTTCTTC	CASSMEGREGYNEQFF
-	TRBV29-1	TRBJ2-3	TRBD1	TGCAGCGTAGGCCGGGACAGGGGAGGAGATACGCAGTATTTT	CSVGRDRGGDTQYF
few	TRBV6-2/TRBV6-3	TRBJ2-7	-	TGTGCCAGCAGTTACTCGAATGATGTCAGGCTGCAACCCACCTACGAGCAGTACTTC	CASSYSNDVRLQPTYEQYF
many	TRBV27	TRBJ2-3	-	TGTGCCAGCAGTTTATTATCGTTCGGCGGCCTGGATACGCAGTATTTT	CASSLLSFGGLDTQYF
-	TRBV20-1	TRBJ2-1	TRBD2	TGCAGTGCTAGAGATCGGTTCTTAGCGGGCTACAATGAGCAGTTCTTC	CSARDRFLAGYNEQFF
-	TRBV2	TRBJ2-1	TRBD2	TGTGCCAGCAGGCGGGGATCGGCGGGAGGAGGAGAGTTCTTC	CASRRGSAGGGEFF
-	TRBV19	TRBJ1-1	-	TGTGCCAGTAGTAGGGAGGGTAGAAGAACTGAAGCTTTCTTT	CASSREGRRTEAFF
many	TRBV27	TRBJ2-2	-	TGTGCCAGCAGCCACTTGGGGTTTGGGAACACCGGGGAGCTGTTTTTT	CASSHLGFGNTGELFF
few	TRBV7-2	TRBJ1-2	TRBD1	TGTGCCAGCAGCTGGGACAGGGGGCTTGGCTACACCTTC	CASSWDRGLGYTF
many	TRBV6-1	TRBJ2-5	TRBD1	TGTGCCAGCAGTGAAGTGGACAGGGGAGAGACCCAGTACTTC	CASSEVDRGETQYF
-	TRBV7-2	TRBJ2-7	-	TGTGCCAGCAGCGCAGCGAACTACGAGCAGTACTTC	CASSAANYEQYF
-	TRBV5-1	TRBJ2-3	TRBD2	TGCGCCAGCAGCCCGGGGACTAGCGGCGCAACAGATACGCAGTATTTT	CASSPGTSGATDTQYF
many	TRBV6-1	TRBJ2-3	-	TGTGCCAGCAGGATTAGCGGCACAGATACGCAGTATTTT	CASRISGTDTQYF
few	TRBV3-1	TRBJ2-1	-	TGTGCCAGCAGCCAAGATTTAGGGGACCGAGCGGACAATGAGCAGTTCTTC	CASSQDLGDRADNEQFF
many	TRBV6-1	TRBJ1-5	TRBD1	TGTGCCAGCACCCCGACAGGGGATCAGCCCCAGCATTTT	CASTPTGDQPQHF